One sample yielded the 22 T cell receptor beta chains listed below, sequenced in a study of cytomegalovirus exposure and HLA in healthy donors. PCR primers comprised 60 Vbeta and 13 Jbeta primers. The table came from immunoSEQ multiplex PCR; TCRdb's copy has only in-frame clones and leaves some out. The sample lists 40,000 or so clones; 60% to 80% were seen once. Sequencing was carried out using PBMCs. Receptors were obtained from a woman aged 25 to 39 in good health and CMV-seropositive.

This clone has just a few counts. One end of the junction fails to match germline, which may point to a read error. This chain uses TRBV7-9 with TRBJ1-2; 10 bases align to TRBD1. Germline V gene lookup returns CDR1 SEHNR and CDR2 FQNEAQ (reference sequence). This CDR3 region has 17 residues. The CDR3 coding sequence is TGTTCCAGCAGCTTTAAGACAGGGGGCGGCAATAACTATGGCTACACCTTC. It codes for CSSSFKTGGGNNYGYTF.

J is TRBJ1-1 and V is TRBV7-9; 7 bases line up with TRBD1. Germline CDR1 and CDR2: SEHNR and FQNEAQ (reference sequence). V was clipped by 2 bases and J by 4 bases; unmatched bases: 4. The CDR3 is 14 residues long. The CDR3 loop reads CASSLTQGVTEAFF. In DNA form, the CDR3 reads TGTGCCAGCAGCTTAACCCAGGGGGTCACTGAAGCTTTCTTT.

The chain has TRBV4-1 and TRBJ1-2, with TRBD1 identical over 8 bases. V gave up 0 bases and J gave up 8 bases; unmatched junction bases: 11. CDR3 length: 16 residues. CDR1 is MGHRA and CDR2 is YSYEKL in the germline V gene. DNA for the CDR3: TGCGCCAGCAGCCAAGATCCAACAGGGGGACTCCTCGGCTACACCTTC. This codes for CASSQDPTGGLLGYTF.

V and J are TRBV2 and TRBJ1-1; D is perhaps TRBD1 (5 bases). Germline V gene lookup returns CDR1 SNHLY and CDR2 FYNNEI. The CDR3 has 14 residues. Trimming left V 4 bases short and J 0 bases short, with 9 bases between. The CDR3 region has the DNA TGTGCCAGCAGTGTTAACAGGTTGAACACTGAAGCTTTCTTT. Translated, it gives CASSVNRLNTEAFF.

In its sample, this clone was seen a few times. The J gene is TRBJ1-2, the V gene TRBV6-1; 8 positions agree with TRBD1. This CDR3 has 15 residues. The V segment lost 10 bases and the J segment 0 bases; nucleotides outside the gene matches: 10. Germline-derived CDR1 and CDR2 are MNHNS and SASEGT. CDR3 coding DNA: TGTGCCACCTCTTCAGGACAGGGCCCTAACTATGGCTACACCTTC. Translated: CATSSGQGPNYGYTF.

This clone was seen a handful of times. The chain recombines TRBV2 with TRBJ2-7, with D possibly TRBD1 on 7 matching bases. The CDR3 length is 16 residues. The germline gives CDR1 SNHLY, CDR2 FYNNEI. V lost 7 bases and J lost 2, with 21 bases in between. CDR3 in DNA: TGTGCCAGCACTAGACCTAAAGGGGGCGGGACCTACGAGCAGTACTTC. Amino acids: CASTRPKGGGTYEQYF.

CDR3 nucleotide sequence: TGTGCCAGCAGTTCGACTAGTGGTACGCAGTATTTT. Its protein is CASSSTSGTQYF. This rearrangement joins TRBV28 to TRBJ2-3; possible D gene TRBD2, 6 bases. V lost 4 bases to trimming and J lost 8 bases, with 10 bases between them. Germline lookup yields CDR1 MDHEN and CDR2 SYDVKM. The CDR3 has 12 residues.

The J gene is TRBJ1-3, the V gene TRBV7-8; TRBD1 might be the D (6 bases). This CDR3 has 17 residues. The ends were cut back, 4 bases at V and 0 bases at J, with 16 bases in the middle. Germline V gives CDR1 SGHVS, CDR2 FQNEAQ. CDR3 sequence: CASSSQQGGGSGNTIYF. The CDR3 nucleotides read TGTGCCAGCAGCTCACAACAGGGTGGAGGCTCTGGAAACACCATATATTTT.

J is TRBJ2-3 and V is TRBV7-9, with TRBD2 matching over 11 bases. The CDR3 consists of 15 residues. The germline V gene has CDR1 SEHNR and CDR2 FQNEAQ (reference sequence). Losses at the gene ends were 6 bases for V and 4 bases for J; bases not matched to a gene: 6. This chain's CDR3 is CASSALAGEADTQYF. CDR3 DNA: TGTGCCAGCAGTGCACTAGCGGGAGAAGCAGATACGCAGTATTTT. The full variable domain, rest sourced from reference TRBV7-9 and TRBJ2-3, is DTGVSQNPRHKITKRGQNVTFRCDPISEHNRLYWYRQTLGQGPEFLTYFQNEAQLEKSRLLSDRFSAERPKGSFSTLEIQRTEQGDSAMYLCASSALAGEADTQYFGPGTRLTVL.

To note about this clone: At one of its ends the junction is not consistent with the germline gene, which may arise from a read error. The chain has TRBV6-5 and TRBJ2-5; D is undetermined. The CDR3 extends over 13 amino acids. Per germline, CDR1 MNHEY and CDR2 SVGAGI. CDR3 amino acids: CASREPGSETQYF. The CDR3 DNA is TGCGCCAGCAGAGAACCAGGTTCCGAGACCCAGTACTTC.

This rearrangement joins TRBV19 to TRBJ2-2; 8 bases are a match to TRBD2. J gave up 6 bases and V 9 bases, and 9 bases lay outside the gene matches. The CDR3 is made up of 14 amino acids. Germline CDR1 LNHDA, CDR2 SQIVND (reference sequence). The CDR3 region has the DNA TGTGCCAGCCGTCCCGGGACTAGTGCCGGGGAGCTGTTTTTT. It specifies CASRPGTSAGELFF.

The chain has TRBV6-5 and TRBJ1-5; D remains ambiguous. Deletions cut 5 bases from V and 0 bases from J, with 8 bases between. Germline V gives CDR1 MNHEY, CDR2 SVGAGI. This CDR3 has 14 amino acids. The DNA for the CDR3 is TGTGCCAGCAGTCGCGTTTATAGCAATCAGCCCCAGCATTTT. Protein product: CASSRVYSNQPQHF.

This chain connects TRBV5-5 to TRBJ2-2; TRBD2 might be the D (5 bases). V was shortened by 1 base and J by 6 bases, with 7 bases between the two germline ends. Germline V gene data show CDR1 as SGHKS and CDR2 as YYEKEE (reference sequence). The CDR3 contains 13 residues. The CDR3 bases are TGTGCCAGCAGCTTGCGGGGTCCCGGGGAGCTGTTTTTT. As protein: CASSLRGPGELFF. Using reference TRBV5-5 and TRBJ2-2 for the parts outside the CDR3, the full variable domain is DAGVTQSPTHLIKTRGQQVTLRCSPISGHKSVSWYQQVLGQGPQFIFQYYEKEERGRGNFPDRFSARQFPNYSSELNVNALLLGDSALYLCASSLRGPGELFFGEGSRLTVL.

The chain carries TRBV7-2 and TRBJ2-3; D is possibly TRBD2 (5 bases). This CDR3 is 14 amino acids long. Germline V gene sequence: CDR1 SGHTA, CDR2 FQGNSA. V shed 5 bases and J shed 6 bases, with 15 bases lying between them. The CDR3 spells CASSPGFSGDTQYF. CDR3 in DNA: TGTGCCAGCAGCCCAGGTTTTTCGGGGGATACGCAGTATTTT.

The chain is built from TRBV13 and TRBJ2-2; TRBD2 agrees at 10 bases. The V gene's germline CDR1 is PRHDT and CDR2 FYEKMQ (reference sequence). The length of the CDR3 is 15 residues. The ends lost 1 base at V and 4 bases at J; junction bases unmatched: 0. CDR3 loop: CASSLVAGGTGELFF. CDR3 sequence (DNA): TGTGCCAGCAGCTTAGTAGCGGGGGGCACCGGGGAGCTGTTTTTT.

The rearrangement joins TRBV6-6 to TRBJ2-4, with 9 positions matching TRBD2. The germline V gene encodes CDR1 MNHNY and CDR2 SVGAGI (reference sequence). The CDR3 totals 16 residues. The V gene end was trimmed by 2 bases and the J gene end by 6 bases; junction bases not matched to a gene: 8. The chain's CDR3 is CASSYQGGGAANIQYF. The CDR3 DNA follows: TGTGCCAGCAGTTACCAGGGCGGGGGGGCCGCAAACATTCAGTACTTC.

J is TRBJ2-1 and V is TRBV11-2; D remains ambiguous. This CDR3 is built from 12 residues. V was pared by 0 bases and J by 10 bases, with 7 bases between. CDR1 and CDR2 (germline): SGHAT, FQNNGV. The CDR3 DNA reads TGTGCCAGCAGCTTAGATCCCGGGGAGCAGTTCTTC. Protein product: CASSLDPGEQFF.

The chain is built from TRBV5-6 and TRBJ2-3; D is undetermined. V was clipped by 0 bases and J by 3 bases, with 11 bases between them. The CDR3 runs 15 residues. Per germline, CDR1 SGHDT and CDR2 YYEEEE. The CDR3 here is CASSLGQVRTDTQYF. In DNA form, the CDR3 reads TGTGCCAGCAGCTTGGGCCAGGTTAGGACAGATACGCAGTATTTT.

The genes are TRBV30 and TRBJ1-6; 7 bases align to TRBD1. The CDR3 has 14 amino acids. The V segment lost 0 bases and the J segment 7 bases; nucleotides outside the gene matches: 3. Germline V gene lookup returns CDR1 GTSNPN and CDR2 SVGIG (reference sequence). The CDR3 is CAWSVATGNSPLHF. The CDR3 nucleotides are TGTGCCTGGAGTGTAGCGACAGGGAATTCACCCCTCCACTTT.

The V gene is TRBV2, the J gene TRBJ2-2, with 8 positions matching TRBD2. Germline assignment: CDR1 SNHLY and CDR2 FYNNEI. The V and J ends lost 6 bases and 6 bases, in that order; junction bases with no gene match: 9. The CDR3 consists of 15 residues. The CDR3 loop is CASRFGAGEAGELFF. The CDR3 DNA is TGTGCCAGCAGGTTTGGAGCGGGAGAAGCCGGGGAGCTGTTTTTT.

In DNA form, the CDR3 reads TGTGCCAGCAGAGACCGGGATAGACCCATCTACGAGCAGTACTTC. Translated, it gives CASRDRDRPIYEQYF. The rearrangement uses TRBV28 and TRBJ2-7; D is possibly TRBD2 (5 bases). This CDR3 is built from 15 residues. V was pared by 6 bases and J by 3 bases, with 18 bases between. Per the germline V gene, CDR1 is MDHEN and CDR2 is SYDVKM.

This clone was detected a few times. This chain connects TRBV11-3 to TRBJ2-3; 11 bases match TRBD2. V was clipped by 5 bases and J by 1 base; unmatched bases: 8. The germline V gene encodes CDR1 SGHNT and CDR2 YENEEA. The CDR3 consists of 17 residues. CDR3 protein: CASSAAGLAERTDTQYF. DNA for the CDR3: TGTGCCAGCAGCGCCGCGGGACTAGCGGAACGCACAGATACGCAGTATTTT.